Following are 25 T cell receptor beta chains from one sample sequenced in a study of CD8+CD57+ T cells in acquired aplastic anemia. The TCR beta profiling, which covered VDJ combination and CDR3 sequence, was carried out using genomic DNA as the template. TCRdb re-called the reads with MiXCR, one entry per CDR3 protein. The profile shows fewer than 80,000 distinct CDR3 sequences, 70% of them singletons. Selection for sequencing was limited to patients who had shown CD8+CD57+ cell expansion by flow cytometry. The sequenced sample consisted of sorted CD4+, CD8+, or CD8+CD57+ T cells (not recorded which) from PBMCs. Source of these receptors: a human donor with aplastic anemia.

This chain links TRBV24-1 with TRBJ2-5, with D perhaps TRBD2 (5 bases). Germline lookup yields CDR1 KGHDR and CDR2 SFDVKD. V shed 3 bases and J shed 5 bases, with 9 bases lying between them. The CDR3 is 13 amino acids. In nucleotides, the CDR3 is TGTGCCACCAGTGATGAGGGTAGGGAGACCCAGTACTTC. It is translated as CATSDEGRETQYF.

This rearrangement joins TRBV6-1 to TRBJ1-2, with D maybe TRBD1 (6 bases). The CDR3 is 15 residues long. From germline, CDR1 is MNHNS and CDR2 SASEGT. Trimming pared 5 bases from V and 1 base from J, leaving 14 bases between. CDR3 nucleotide sequence: TGTGCCAGCAGTCTCCGGACAGAGCTTAACTATGGCTACACCTTC. Translated: CASSLRTELNYGYTF.

The genes are TRBV6-6 and TRBJ1-5; no clear D. The CDR3 covers 11 residues. The V end was cut by 6 bases, the J end by 6 bases, with 6 bases between. Looked up from germline, CDR1 is MNHNY and CDR2 is SVGAGI (reference sequence). This CDR3 is CASSQSQPQHF. In DNA, the CDR3 is TGTGCCAGCAGCCAGTCTCAGCCCCAGCATTTT.

The CDR3, as DNA: TGCGCCAGCAGCCGAGGCGAGATGGGTACTCAGCCCCAGCATTTT. This codes for CASSRGEMGTQPQHF. This sequence joins TRBV4-1 and TRBJ1-5; D call uncertain. Between the trimmed V and J ends, which lost 4 bases and 6 bases, there was a span of 16 bases. The CDR3 has 15 residues. CDR1 and CDR2 (germline): MGHRA, YSYEKL.

The chain uses TRBV7-2 and TRBJ2-7; D gene ambiguous. The germline CDR1 and CDR2 sequences are SGHTA and FQGNSA. Between the trimmed V and J ends, which lost 4 bases and 3 bases, there was a span of 7 bases. The CDR3 spans 12 residues. CDR3 coding DNA: TGTGCCAGCAGCTCCCTGGGCTACGAGCAGTACTTC. As protein: CASSSLGYEQYF.

The genes are TRBV5-1 and TRBJ2-7; D may be TRBD2 (5 bases). From germline, CDR1 is SGHRS and CDR2 YFSETQ. The CDR3 has 12 residues. V was pared by 4 bases and J by 3 bases, with 8 bases between. The CDR3 loop reads CASSREHYEQYF. CDR3 coding DNA: TGCGCCAGCAGCCGGGAACACTACGAGCAGTACTTC.

The chain combines TRBV7-9 with TRBJ1-1, with unresolved D. Germline CDR1 is SEHNR and CDR2 is FQNEAQ (reference sequence). Trimming took off 1 base at V and 3 bases at J, with 6 bases between the two ends. There are 13 residues in the CDR3. In DNA, the CDR3 is TGTGCCAGCAGCTTAGGGACGGACACTGAAGCTTTCTTT. Its translation is CASSLGTDTEAFF.

This CDR3 reads CASSDAGRGETQYF. CDR3 coding DNA: TGTGCCAGCAGTGATGCCGGGCGGGGAGAGACCCAGTACTTC. J is TRBJ2-5 and V is TRBV6-1; TRBD2 might be the D (6 bases). V dropped 3 bases and J dropped 4 bases, with 12 bases sitting between them. Germline V gene sequence: CDR1 MNHNS, CDR2 SASEGT. This CDR3 region has 14 residues.

This chain links TRBV2 with TRBJ2-5, with D perhaps matching TRBD1 (6 bases). Trimming shortened V by 8 bases and J by 5 bases, and 18 bases separated the two germline ends. Germline assignment: CDR1 SNHLY and CDR2 FYNNEI. The CDR3 runs to 14 residues. The CDR3 nucleotides are TGTGCCAGCGGGGATAAAACAGGGTTTGAGACCCAGTACTTC. Protein: CASGDKTGFETQYF.

The chain is built from TRBV20-1 and TRBJ2-3, with a weak D call TRBD2 (7 bases). In germline, CDR1 is DFQATT, CDR2 SNEGSKA (reference sequence). This CDR3 spans 16 amino acids. Trimming removed 3 bases at V and 0 bases at J, with 16 bases between. The DNA for the CDR3 is TGCAGTGCTAGGGGGGGCGGGGGCACTAGCACAGATACGCAGTATTTT. It yields the protein CSARGGGGTSTDTQYF.

This chain joins TRBV2 and TRBJ2-5, with 12 bases identical to TRBD1. CDR1 is SNHLY and CDR2 is FYNNEI in the germline V gene. Trimming took 8 bases from V and 5 from J; bases not matched to a gene: 9. CDR3 length: 15 residues. CDR3 in amino acids: CASGLGDRGPETQYF. The CDR3 DNA reads TGTGCCAGCGGACTTGGGGACAGGGGGCCGGAGACCCAGTACTTC. Based on the CDR3 plus reference TRBV2 and TRBJ2-5, the full variable domain is EPEVTQTPSHQVTQMGQEVILRCVPISNHLYFYWYRQILGQKVEFLVSFYNNEISEKSEIFDDQFSVERPDGSNFTLKIRSTKLEDSAMYFCASGLGDRGPETQYFGPGTRLLVL.

V gene TRBV19 combines with J gene TRBJ1-1, with D perhaps TRBD1 (6 bases). CDR3 length equals 12 residues. Germline values: CDR1 LNHDA, CDR2 SQIVND (reference sequence). Trimming cost V 6 bases and J 6 bases, with 11 bases left between them. The CDR3 nucleotides read TGTGCCAGTAGCACAGGGTCCCCTGAAGCTTTCTTT. The encoded protein is CASSTGSPEAFF.

This clonotype has a handful of counts. V gene TRBV12-3 or TRBV12-4 combines with J gene TRBJ1-2; D possibly corresponds to TRBD1 (5 bases). CDR3 size: 16 residues. Trimming shortened V by 1 base and J by 4 bases, and 16 bases separated the two germline ends. DNA of the CDR3: TGTGCCAGCAGTTTAGGGGCAGGGAGGGATTTCTATGGCTACACCTTC. As protein: CASSLGAGRDFYGYTF.

This chain links TRBV7-8 with TRBJ2-2; a weak D match, TRBD2 (5 bases). V was clipped by 1 base and J by 4 bases, with 10 bases between them. CDR3 length equals 15 residues. Germline V lookup: CDR1 SGHVS, CDR2 FQNEAQ. CDR3 bases: TGTGCCAGCAGCTTAGGGCTAGGAGGCACCGGGGAGCTGTTTTTT. Amino acid sequence: CASSLGLGGTGELFF.

The chain has TRBV11-2 and TRBJ2-3; TRBD2 aligns across 13 bases. Germline lookup yields CDR1 SGHAT and CDR2 FQNNGV. The CDR3 is made up of 17 amino acids. V lost 5 bases and J lost 2; bases outside the gene matches: 7. The CDR3 protein is CASSRTSGSPSTDTQYF. Written as DNA, the CDR3 is TGTGCCAGCAGCCGGACTAGCGGGAGCCCCTCCACAGATACGCAGTATTTT.

The J gene is TRBJ2-5, the V gene TRBV11-1; D not resolved. CDR1 SGHAT and CDR2 FQDESV come from the germline V gene (reference sequence). With 8 bases removed from V and 4 bases from J, the gap between germline ends came to 14 bases. This CDR3 has 13 residues. The CDR3 loop reads CASRLGFRETQYF. DNA for the CDR3: TGTGCCAGCCGACTGGGATTTAGAGAGACCCAGTACTTC.

This chain connects TRBV7-8 to TRBJ1-6, with D uncertain. The CDR3 loop spans 11 amino acids. Germline CDR1 is SGHVS and CDR2 is FQNEAQ. Trimming stripped 4 bases from V and 8 bases from J, with 3 bases between. Here the CDR3 DNA reads TGTGCCAGCAGCTCAGATTCACCCCTCCACTTT. It specifies CASSSDSPLHF.

This clonotype was found once. The rearrangement uses TRBV2 and TRBJ2-7, with a possible D match to TRBD2 (6 bases). CDR3 length: 14 residues. Germline V gene data show CDR1 as SNHLY and CDR2 as FYNNEI. V was trimmed by 8 bases and J by 6 bases, leaving 20 bases between them. The CDR3 DNA sequence: TGTGCCAGCGGTACACTAGCTTGGGGTAGCGAGCAGTACTTC. It encodes CASGTLAWGSEQYF.

This clonotype was detected a few times. This chain links TRBV11-1 with TRBJ2-3; possibly TRBD1 or TRBD2 for D (5 bases each). Germline CDR1 reads SGHAT; CDR2 reads FQDESV (reference sequence). Trimming pared 4 bases from V and 2 bases from J, leaving 13 bases between. The CDR3 runs 15 residues. The CDR3, as DNA: TGTGCCAGCAGCTCTCCCCGGGACCCCACAGATACGCAGTATTTT. Translated, it gives CASSSPRDPTDTQYF.

A single count supports this clonotype. V usage is TRBV2 and J usage is TRBJ1-1; D is undetermined. The CDR3 spans 15 residues. CDR1 is SNHLY, CDR2 FYNNEI, per germline. Trimming removed 0 bases at V and 3 bases at J, with 11 bases between. Written as DNA, the CDR3 is TGTGCCAGCAGTGAAGCGCTTCGGACTGACACTGAAGCTTTCTTT. Translating it yields CASSEALRTDTEAFF.

Points on this clonotype: At one end the junction does not follow the germline gene, possibly because of a read error. V is TRBV11-1 and J is TRBJ2-7; perhaps TRBD1 as D (7 bases). The germline V gene encodes CDR1 SGHAT and CDR2 FQDESV (reference sequence). The CDR3 runs 17 residues. DNA for the CDR3: TGCGCCAGCAGCTCACAGGGAGGCGGACAGGCCCCTTACGGGCAGTACTTC. Its translation is CASSSQGGGQAPYGQYF.

Regarding this clonotype: A read error may explain this, as a much larger clone is one base away. This sequence joins TRBV20-1 and TRBJ1-4, with D possibly being TRBD1 (6 bases). The CDR3 totals 16 residues. Germline assignment: CDR1 DFQATT and CDR2 SNEGSKA (reference sequence). Here the CDR3 reads CSDRDLIGQRNEKLFF. Written as DNA, the CDR3 is TGCAGTGATAGAGATCTAATCGGACAGAGGAATGAAAAACTGTTTTTT.

This clonotype was recorded at least ten times. The chain combines TRBV24-1 with TRBJ2-1; D is possibly TRBD1 (6 bases). Germline V gives CDR1 KGHDR, CDR2 SFDVKD. The V end was cut by 3 bases, the J end by 7 bases, with 9 bases between. This CDR3 contains 13 residues. The CDR3 bases are TGTGCCACCAGTGATCTACAGGGAAATGAGCAGTTCTTC. Residues: CATSDLQGNEQFF.

This clonotype has a handful of counts. The J gene is TRBJ1-1, the V gene TRBV2, with unresolved D. CDR3 length: 13 residues. Trimming pared 4 bases from V and 0 bases from J, leaving 6 bases between. CDR1 and CDR2 (germline): SNHLY, FYNNEI. The CDR3 sequence: CASSGSLNTEAFF. DNA for the CDR3: TGTGCCAGCAGTGGCAGTCTGAACACTGAAGCTTTCTTT.

This rearrangement joins TRBV11-2 to TRBJ1-6, with D possibly TRBD1 on 5 matching bases. The CDR3 contains 13 residues. Trimming removed 5 bases from V and 10 bases from J, with 12 bases in between. Germline assignment: CDR1 SGHAT and CDR2 FQNNGV. The CDR3 DNA follows: TGTGCCAGCAGCGTACCCAGGGCGTCACCCCTCCACTTT. It yields the protein CASSVPRASPLHF.